The sequence of this T cell receptor beta chain was determined in a study of blood T cell repertoires in COVID-19. Produced via immunoSEQ multiplex PCR; TCRdb's table is partial and in-frame only. The table shows roughly 48,000 clones, with roughly four fifths occurring only once. Per germline, CDR1 KGHDR and CDR2 SFDVKD. This CDR3 has 16 residues. Germline trimming cut 3 bases from V and 9 bases from J; bases unmatched to any gene: 14. This clone appeared a single time. The clonotype was recovered from a middle-aged man with acute or convalescent COVID-19. The sample taken for sequencing was peripheral blood. The chain is built from TRBV24-1 and TRBJ2-3; 7 positions agree with TRBD2. The CDR3 bases are TGTGCCACCAGTGATCCGACCCCAAAGGGGCGGGAGACGCAGTATTTT. Protein: CATSDPTPKGRETQYF.